This T cell receptor beta chain was found in a study of OX40 agonist ivuxolimab in advanced cancers. This CDR3 spans 14 amino acids. V was trimmed by 4 bases and J by 11 bases, leaving 21 bases between them. Germline lookup yields CDR1 SGDLS and CDR2 YYNGEE. Libraries were prepared by immunoSEQ multiplex PCR; TCRdb keeps only in-frame clonotypes and omits some of them. The sample lists tens of thousands of clones; 70% to 90% were seen once. The specimen comprised CD4+ or CD8+ T cells sorted from blood, sampled in a trial of the OX40 agonist ivuxolimab. The chain has TRBV9 and TRBJ2-5; maybe TRBD1 (6 bases). This receptor was taken from an adult with an advanced solid tumor such as melanoma, head and neck, liver or kidney cancer. The CDR3: CASSRQAPTREQYF. The CDR3 nucleotides read TGTGCCAGCAGCAGACAGGCGCCTACGAGAGAGCAGTACTTC.